A single sample gave rise to the 25 T cell receptor beta chains below, sequenced in a study of blood T cell repertoires in COVID-19. Repertoires were generated with immunoSEQ multiplex PCR, while TCRdb's copy carries only in-frame clones and drops some. The sample has about 180,000 clones, 87% seen once; the top ten hold 1.6%. The sequenced material came from peripheral blood. These receptors all come from a woman in her 50s with acute or convalescent COVID-19.

This rearrangement joins TRBV7-2 to TRBJ1-2, with TRBD1 identical over 7 bases. The CDR3 has 17 amino acids. Germline CDR1 is SGHTA and CDR2 is FQGNSA. The V gene end was trimmed by 1 base and the J gene end by 5 bases; junction bases not matched to a gene: 13. CDR3 protein: CASSLVARGEILYGYTF. The CDR3 nucleotides are TGTGCCAGCAGCTTAGTAGCCAGGGGGGAAATCCTATATGGCTACACCTTC.

This chain joins TRBV9 and TRBJ2-2; 8 bases line up with TRBD2. Germline V gene lookup returns CDR1 SGDLS and CDR2 YYNGEE. This CDR3 spans 19 amino acids. The junction had 18 bases not matched to a gene; V was cut back by 2 bases and J by 6 bases. This CDR3 is CASSVLPLTGGRRAGELFF. The CDR3 bases are TGTGCCAGCAGCGTCCTGCCCCTGACAGGCGGGAGGAGGGCCGGGGAGCTGTTTTTT.

This clone has just one count. The rearrangement joins TRBV7-3 to TRBJ2-2; D not resolved. Trimming left V 5 bases short and J 7 bases short, with 8 bases between. The CDR3 runs 12 residues. CDR1 is SGHTA, CDR2 FQGTGA, per germline. The CDR3 DNA reads TGTGCCAGCAGCCCATTGAGCGGGGAGCTGTTTTTT. Translating it yields CASSPLSGELFF.

The V call is TRBV12-5, the J call TRBJ2-5; D gene ambiguous. Germline CDR1 is LGHNT and CDR2 is FRNRAP. Trimming took 7 bases from V and 2 from J, leaving 11 bases between them. This CDR3 is built from 13 residues. In nucleotides, the CDR3 is TGTGCTAGTGTGGAGCCGGAGCAAGAGACCCAGTACTTC. It is translated as CASVEPEQETQYF.

The chain couples TRBV9 to TRBJ1-2; 12 nucleotides agree with TRBD1. The CDR3 runs 16 residues. The germline V gene encodes CDR1 SGDLS and CDR2 YYNGEE. With 3 bases clipped from V and 7 bases from J, the junction kept 10 bases outside the gene matches. Here the CDR3 DNA reads TGTGCCAGCAGCGCCGATGAGGGACAGGGGGCGGCTGGCTACACCTTC. Translating gives CASSADEGQGAAGYTF.

The chain has TRBV11-2 and TRBJ1-3; D unresolved. Germline CDR1 and CDR2: SGHAT and FQNNGV. V dropped 1 base and J dropped 1 base, with 11 bases sitting between them. This CDR3 is built from 16 residues. In nucleotides, the CDR3 is TGTGCCAGCAGCTTAGTCCGGGGAGGGTCTGGAAACACCATATATTTT. Encoded protein: CASSLVRGGSGNTIYF.

V is TRBV2 and J is TRBJ1-2; 9 bases line up with TRBD1. V shed 1 base, J shed 4 bases, and the junction held 7 bases outside the gene matches. The CDR3 extends over 16 amino acids. CDR1 SNHLY and CDR2 FYNNEI come from the germline V gene. CDR3 in amino acids: CASSEVSGTGSYGYTF. CDR3 nucleotide sequence: TGTGCCAGCAGTGAAGTTTCCGGGACAGGGAGCTATGGCTACACCTTC.

This clone was seen a single time. This chain links TRBV2 with TRBJ1-5; maybe TRBD1 (5 bases). CDR1 SNHLY and CDR2 FYNNEI come from the germline V gene. The V end lost 5 bases, the J end lost 0 bases, and 11 bases lay between the germline ends. The CDR3 is 15 residues long. CDR3 bases: TGTGCCAGCAGTCCGACAGTAAATAGCAATCAGCCCCAGCATTTT. The encoded protein is CASSPTVNSNQPQHF.

This clone was found a few times. The chain is built from TRBV7-8 and TRBJ2-5, with TRBD2 as a possible D gene (6 bases). Germline CDR1 and CDR2: SGHVS and FQNEAQ. This CDR3 has 15 residues. Trimming pared 1 base from V and 5 bases from J, leaving 14 bases between. CDR3 in DNA: TGTGCCAGCAGCTTAGAGGGCGGGGTGAGGGAGACCCAGTACTTC. This gives the protein CASSLEGGVRETQYF.

The chain carries TRBV19 and TRBJ2-7, with 7 bases matching TRBD2. The CDR3 spans 17 residues. V was clipped by 4 bases and J by 0 bases; unmatched bases: 12. Germline CDR1 LNHDA, CDR2 SQIVND (reference sequence). This CDR3 reads CASSRARMLAVSYEQYF. The CDR3 bases are TGTGCCAGTAGTAGAGCTCGAATGCTAGCGGTCTCCTACGAGCAGTACTTC.

The V call is TRBV19, the J call TRBJ1-2; weak D call: TRBD1 (5 bases). This CDR3 has 13 residues. V was trimmed by 2 bases and J by 8 bases, leaving 12 bases between them. The germline V gene encodes CDR1 LNHDA and CDR2 SQIVND (reference sequence). CDR3 region: CASSIIQGGGYTF. For the CDR3, the DNA is TGTGCCAGTAGTATAATCCAGGGAGGGGGCTACACCTTC.

This clone came up a few times. The chain recombines TRBV5-1 with TRBJ1-1, with a tentative D call TRBD1 (6 bases). V was shortened by 5 bases and J by 0 bases, with 11 bases between the two germline ends. This CDR3 region has 14 residues. In germline, CDR1 is SGHRS, CDR2 YFSETQ. For the CDR3, the DNA is TGCGCCAGCAGGCTTGACAGGATGAACACTGAAGCTTTCTTT. Residues: CASRLDRMNTEAFF.

This chain connects TRBV5-6 to TRBJ2-1; TRBD2 aligns across 9 bases. Germline V gene sequence: CDR1 SGHDT, CDR2 YYEEEE. The junction had 3 bases not matched to a gene; V was cut back by 1 base and J by 1 base. The CDR3 sequence is 16 residues long. This chain's CDR3 is CASSLFSGSSYNEQFF. The CDR3, as DNA: TGTGCCAGCAGCTTGTTTAGCGGGAGTTCCTACAATGAGCAGTTCTTC.

V is TRBV6-5 and J is TRBJ2-7; 8 bases are a match to TRBD1. The V gene end was trimmed by 8 bases and the J gene end by 2 bases; junction bases not matched to a gene: 8. The CDR3 contains 14 residues. Germline V gene sequence: CDR1 MNHEY, CDR2 SVGAGI. The CDR3 loop reads CASGARTGPYEQYF. Here the CDR3 DNA reads TGTGCCAGCGGGGCCCGGACAGGGCCCTACGAGCAGTACTTC.

This chain links TRBV4-3 with TRBJ2-1; TRBD2 might be the D (5 bases). The CDR3 length is 15 residues. The germline V and J ends were trimmed by 0 bases and 10 bases, with 16 bases remaining between them. Germline V gene data show CDR1 as LGHNA and CDR2 as YSLEER. Here the CDR3 DNA reads TGCGCCAGCAGCCAAGATTTCCTTGTCTGGGAGGAGCAGTTCTTC. Amino acids: CASSQDFLVWEEQFF.

The chain recombines TRBV18 with TRBJ2-7; D is uncertain. CDR1 and CDR2 (germline): KGHSH, LQKENI. V dropped 1 base and J dropped 0 bases, with 7 bases sitting between them. The CDR3 contains 14 residues. CDR3 nucleotides: TGTGCCAGCTCACCACGGGCAAACTCCTACGAGCAGTACTTC. Residues: CASSPRANSYEQYF. The variable domain in full, with the rest retrieved from reference TRBV18 and TRBJ2-7, is NAGVMQNPRHLVRRRGQEARLRCSPMKGHSHVYWYRQLPEEGLKFMVYLQKENIIDESGMPKERFSAEFPKEGPSILRIQQVVRGDSAAYFCASSPRANSYEQYFGPGTRLTVT.

V usage is TRBV9 and J usage is TRBJ2-2; 9 nucleotides align to TRBD2. The CDR3 is made up of 17 amino acids. Per germline, CDR1 SGDLS and CDR2 YYNGEE. V shed 5 bases and J 1 base; nucleotides not matched to a gene: 9. This CDR3 is CASSASGRRWNTGELFF. The CDR3 nucleotides are TGTGCCAGCAGTGCAAGCGGGAGGAGGTGGAACACCGGGGAGCTGTTTTTT.

This chain links TRBV9 with TRBJ2-3; no firm D call. The CDR3 extends over 15 amino acids. V lost 0 bases and J 0 bases, leaving 8 bases between the germline ends. Germline V gives CDR1 SGDLS, CDR2 YYNGEE. The DNA of the CDR3 is TGTGCCAGCAGCGTAGCGGGTCAAAGCACAGATACGCAGTATTTT. Its translation: CASSVAGQSTDTQYF.

The chain employs TRBV19 and TRBJ1-1, with 10 nucleotides matching TRBD1. Per germline, CDR1 LNHDA and CDR2 SQIVND (reference sequence). V dropped 6 bases and J dropped 0; count of bases not matched to a gene: 7. CDR3 length equals 16 residues. DNA of the CDR3: TGTGCCAGTAGATCAGACAGGGGGCGGGTGAACACTGAAGCTTTCTTT. It encodes CASRSDRGRVNTEAFF.

The rearrangement links TRBV19 to TRBJ2-3; D might be TRBD1 (5 bases). The CDR3 length is 14 residues. Trimming took 1 base from V and 4 from J, leaving 9 bases between them. Germline V lookup: CDR1 LNHDA, CDR2 SQIVND (reference sequence). CDR3 in DNA: TGTGCCAGTAGTATAGCATCGACAGCAGATACGCAGTATTTT. This sequence encodes CASSIASTADTQYF. Full variable domain (outside the CDR3, taken from reference TRBV19 and TRBJ2-3): DGGITQSPKYLFRKEGQNVTLSCEQNLNHDAMYWYRQDPGQGLRLIYYSQIVNDFQKGDIAEGYSVSREKKESFPLTVTSAQKNPTAFYLCASSIASTADTQYFGPGTRLTVL.

A few counts support this clone. This sequence joins TRBV5-1 and TRBJ1-5; D is unclear. Germline V CDR1 and CDR2: SGHRS, YFSETQ. V dropped 5 bases and J dropped 0 bases, with 12 bases sitting between them. The CDR3 runs to 15 residues. CDR3 DNA: TGCGCCAGCAGTTATGCTGGAGATAGCAATCAGCCCCAGCATTTT. Its protein is CASSYAGDSNQPQHF.

The V gene is TRBV4-3, the J gene TRBJ1-4; 7 bases match TRBD1. J gave up 3 bases and V 4 bases, and 5 bases lay outside the gene matches. CDR3 length: 15 residues. CDR1 and CDR2 from the germline V gene are LGHNA and YSLEER. The CDR3 DNA is TGCGCCAGCAGCCCGACAGGGATGGCTAATGAAAAACTGTTTTTT. Translation gives CASSPTGMANEKLFF.

In its sample, this clone was seen a few times. Written as DNA, the CDR3 is TGTGCCTGGAGTTCCAAGACAGGGACTGGAAACACCATATATTTT. Protein sequence: CAWSSKTGTGNTIYF. V gene TRBV30 combines with J gene TRBJ1-3; 7 nucleotides agree with TRBD1. CDR1 and CDR2 (germline): GTSNPN, SVGIG (reference sequence). The J segment lost 2 bases and the V segment lost 2 bases, leaving 6 bases of the junction unmatched. The CDR3 spans 15 residues.

V and J are TRBV4-3 and TRBJ2-1; the match to TRBD2 covers 11 bases. Germline lookup yields CDR1 LGHNA and CDR2 YSLEER. There are 22 residues in the CDR3. V shed 4 bases, J shed 3 bases, and the junction held 23 bases outside the gene matches. CDR3 sequence: CASSLHRAGRGLAGGGYNEQFF. In DNA form, the CDR3 reads TGCGCCAGCAGCCTTCACCGCGCCGGAAGGGGGCTAGCGGGAGGTGGCTACAATGAGCAGTTCTTC.

The rearrangement links TRBV6-5 to TRBJ1-2; 7 bases line up with TRBD1. The CDR3 covers 15 residues. The germline gives CDR1 MNHEY, CDR2 SVGAGI. The V segment lost 8 bases and the J segment 0 bases; nucleotides outside the gene matches: 9. The CDR3 nucleotides are TGTGCCAGCTGCTCTACAGGGGCCCCTAACTATGGCTACACCTTC. This sequence encodes CASCSTGAPNYGYTF.